Below are 5 T cell receptor beta chains sequenced from a single sample in a study of cytomegalovirus exposure and HLA in healthy donors. This table comes from immunoSEQ multiplex PCR, and its TCRdb copy is limited to in-frame clones, with some not included. The sample comprises some 140,000 clones, about 82% of which are singletons, and about 1.9% rests with the top ten. The sample was PBMCs. The receptors were sampled from a human donor in good health.

The chain uses TRBV7-2 and TRBJ1-6; D unresolved. The CDR3 extends over 16 amino acids. V lost 2 bases, J lost 2 bases, and 10 bases lay in between. From germline, CDR1 is SGHTA and CDR2 FQGNSA. CDR3 amino acids: CASSLPQRTYNSPLHF. CDR3 nucleotides: TGTGCCAGCAGCTTACCCCAGCGGACCTATAATTCACCCCTCCACTTT. Combining the CDR3 with reference TRBV7-2 and TRBJ1-6 gives the whole variable domain GAGVSQSPSNKVTEKGKDVELRCDPISGHTALYWYRQSLGQGLEFLIYFQGNSAPDKSGLPSDRFSAERTGGSVSTLTIQRTQQEDSAVYLCASSLPQRTYNSPLHFGNGTRLTVT.

The rearrangement uses TRBV6-1 and TRBJ1-4, with D perhaps matching TRBD1 (5 bases). V shed 10 bases and J shed 8 bases, with 17 bases lying between them. CDR1 is MNHNS and CDR2 is SASEGT in the germline V gene. This CDR3 is built from 13 residues. The CDR3 DNA follows: TGTGCCACTGGCAGGGCCCCTAGGGAAAAACTGTTTTTT. Translated: CATGRAPREKLFF.

CDR3 nucleotide sequence: TGTGCCAGTGGCAGGGGAGTTGCCTACGAGCAGTACTTC. This codes for CASGRGVAYEQYF. The genes are TRBV19 and TRBJ2-7; TRBD1 is a possible D gene (6 bases). The CDR3 contains 13 residues. The V end was cut by 8 bases, the J end by 2 bases, with 13 bases between. CDR1 is LNHDA, CDR2 SQIVND, per germline (reference sequence).

With respect to this clone: Relative to the germline gene, one junction end is altered; a read error may explain this. The chain employs TRBV6-1 and TRBJ2-7, with 7 bases fitting TRBD1. In germline, CDR1 is MNHNS, CDR2 SASEGT. The CDR3 runs to 15 residues. The CDR3 DNA sequence: TGTGCCAGCAGAGAAGTCTTGGGACAGTTCTACGAGCAGTACTTC. Amino acids: CASREVLGQFYEQYF.

J is TRBJ1-3 and V is TRBV18, with a possible D match to TRBD1 (5 bases). This CDR3 contains 15 residues. Trimming cost V 2 bases and J 1 base, with 9 bases left between them. Germline CDR1 and CDR2: KGHSH and LQKENI. CDR3 coding DNA: TGTGCCAGCTCACCAGCAGGGCAATCTGGAAACACCATATATTTT. It specifies CASSPAGQSGNTIYF.